A selection of T cell receptor beta chains follows, all from one sample in a study of shared clonotypes between healthy human individuals. Measured with immunoSEQ multiplex PCR; TCRdb has only the in-frame clones, and not every one. The sample lists 1,500,000 or so clones; 97% to 99% were seen once. Material: naive CD4+ T cells sorted from blood. The receptors were gathered from a man younger than 45 in good health. CDR3s include the opening cysteine and the closing phenylalanine or tryptophan. A D gene is named only where the DNA matches it firmly. The listing skips clone size in some rows; elsewhere it reads once, few, many or a size class.

CDR3: CASSLYPNNQPQHF; DNA: TGTGCCAGCAGTTTGTACCCGAACAATCAGCCCCAGCATTTT; size: .; J: TRBJ1-5; D: .; V: TRBV28
CDR3: CASSLSGLAGMFF; DNA: TGCGCCAGCAGCTTGTCGGGACTAGCGGGGATGTTCTTC; size: once; J: TRBJ2-1; D: TRBD2; V: TRBV5-1
CDR3: CASSRTDKNYGYTF; DNA: TGTGCCAGCAGCCGGACAGATAAAAACTATGGCTACACCTTC; size: .; J: TRBJ1-2; D: .; V: TRBV7-6
CDR3: CASSQDHGKETQYF; DNA: TGCGCCAGCAGCCAAGATCATGGAAAAGAGACCCAGTACTTC; size: .; J: TRBJ2-5; D: .; V: TRBV4-1
CDR3: CASSIDAGEQFF; DNA: TGTGCCAGTAGTATTGATGCAGGCGAGCAGTTCTTC; size: .; J: TRBJ2-1; D: .; V: TRBV19
CDR3: CSARGWNEQFF; DNA: TGCAGTGCTAGGGGCTGGAATGAGCAGTTCTTC; size: .; J: TRBJ2-1; D: .; V: TRBV20-1
CDR3: CASSLSGKKLYEQYF; DNA: TGTGCCAGCAGCCTTAGCGGGAAGAAGCTTTACGAGCAGTACTTC; size: .; J: TRBJ2-7; D: TRBD2; V: TRBV5-4
CDR3: CASLTAGNQPQHF; DNA: TGTGCCAGCCTCACCGCGGGCAATCAGCCCCAGCATTTT; size: .; J: TRBJ1-5; D: .; V: TRBV6-1
CDR3: CASSEPGTVADTQYF; DNA: TGTGCCAGCAGTGAGCCCGGGACAGTAGCAGATACGCAGTATTTT; size: .; J: TRBJ2-3; D: TRBD1; V: TRBV6-1
CDR3: CASSLGVVGASGELFF; DNA: TGCGCCAGCAGCTTGGGTGTTGTAGGGGCCTCCGGGGAGCTGTTTTTT; size: .; J: TRBJ2-2; D: .; V: TRBV5-1
CDR3: CASSPQGSSYEQYF; DNA: TGTGCCAGCAGCCCACAGGGGAGCTCCTACGAGCAGTACTTC; size: .; J: TRBJ2-7; D: TRBD1; V: TRBV7-9
CDR3: CAHSAPGVASYEQYF; DNA: TGTGCCCACAGCGCTCCAGGAGTCGCTTCCTACGAGCAGTACTTC; size: .; J: TRBJ2-7; D: .; V: TRBV6-1
CDR3: CASSLVANEKLFF; DNA: TGTGCCAGCAGCTTAGTGGCCAATGAAAAACTGTTTTTT; size: .; J: TRBJ1-4; D: .; V: TRBV7-9
CDR3: CASSFRDREFYGYTF; DNA: TGTGCCAGCAGTTTCCGGGACAGGGAATTCTATGGCTACACCTTC; size: .; J: TRBJ1-2; D: TRBD1; V: TRBV28
CDR3: CASSRDGGRAGYEQYF; DNA: TGCGCCAGCAGCCGAGACGGCGGGAGGGCCGGATACGAGCAGTACTTC; size: .; J: TRBJ2-7; D: TRBD2; V: TRBV4-3
CDR3: CASMPPGQSREQYF; DNA: TGTGCCAGCATGCCGCCGGGACAGAGTCGAGAGCAGTACTTC; size: .; J: TRBJ2-7; D: TRBD1; V: TRBV28
CDR3: CASSIGGISGANVLTF; DNA: TGTGCCAGTAGTATAGGCGGGATCTCTGGGGCCAACGTCCTGACTTTC; size: once; J: TRBJ2-6; D: .; V: TRBV19
CDR3: CAGCQGWDGYTF; DNA: TGTGCCGGTTGTCAGGGGTGGGATGGCTACACCTTC; size: .; J: TRBJ1-2; D: .; V: TRBV2
CDR3: CASSQVTGGRNQPQHF; DNA: TGTGCCAGCAGTCAAGTTACAGGGGGTCGTAATCAGCCCCAGCATTTT; size: .; J: TRBJ1-5; D: TRBD1; V: TRBV2
CDR3: CASKGNGYEQYF; DNA: TGCGCCAGCAAGGGGAACGGGTACGAGCAGTACTTC; size: .; J: TRBJ2-7; D: .; V: TRBV5-1
CDR3: CAISEVRQETQYF; DNA: TGTGCCATCAGTGAGGTGCGCCAAGAGACCCAGTACTTC; size: .; J: TRBJ2-5; D: .; V: TRBV10-3
CDR3: CASSFIGGEGNQPQHF; DNA: TGTGCCAGCAGCTTCATTGGAGGGGAGGGCAATCAGCCCCAGCATTTT; size: .; J: TRBJ1-5; D: .; V: TRBV6-6
CDR3: CASNLGVDDGYTF; DNA: TGTGCCAGCAACCTGGGGGTCGACGATGGCTACACCTTC; size: .; J: TRBJ1-2; D: .; V: TRBV7-9
CDR3: CASSYEGTGDGYTF; DNA: TGTGCCAGCAGTTACGAGGGGACAGGGGATGGCTACACCTTC; size: .; J: TRBJ1-2; D: TRBD1; V: TRBV6-6
CDR3: CASSLAPGQGNADTQYF; DNA: TGTGCCAGCAGCTTAGCTCCGGGACAGGGAAACGCAGATACGCAGTATTTT; size: .; J: TRBJ2-3; D: TRBD1; V: TRBV7-6
CDR3: CASSLVPSGRSSYEQYF; DNA: TGTGCCAGCAGCTTAGTTCCTAGCGGTAGGAGCTCCTACGAGCAGTACTTC; size: .; J: TRBJ2-7; D: TRBD2; V: TRBV7-2
CDR3: CASTSRGPREGEQYF; DNA: TGTGCCAGCACCTCCAGGGGACCGCGAGAGGGCGAGCAGTACTTC; size: .; J: TRBJ2-7; D: .; V: TRBV11-2
CDR3: CASSWITLGYTF; DNA: TGTGCCAGCTCTTGGATTACACTCGGCTACACCTTC; size: once; J: TRBJ1-2; D: .; V: TRBV2
CDR3: CASSQMTLNTEAFF; DNA: TGTGCCAGCAGCCAAATGACTTTGAACACTGAAGCTTTCTTT; size: .; J: TRBJ1-1; D: .; V: TRBV7-2
CDR3: CASSKKGDSPYSNQPQHF; DNA: TGTGCCAGCAGCAAAAAGGGGGACAGCCCATATAGCAATCAGCCCCAGCATTTT; size: .; J: TRBJ1-5; D: .; V: TRBV21-1
CDR3: CSVDPGQAFF; DNA: TGCAGCGTTGATCCAGGGCAAGCTTTCTTT; size: .; J: TRBJ1-1; D: .; V: TRBV29-1
CDR3: CASNTGTGLYEQYF; DNA: TGTGCCAGTAACACCGGGACAGGTTTATACGAGCAGTACTTC; size: once; J: TRBJ2-7; D: TRBD1; V: TRBV19
CDR3: CASSDSVPLAGTSYEQYF; DNA: TGTGCCAGCAGTGACTCGGTCCCGCTAGCGGGAACATCGTACGAGCAGTACTTC; size: .; J: TRBJ2-7; D: TRBD2; V: TRBV6-4
CDR3: CATEQGLSNTEAFF; DNA: TGTGCCACAGAACAGGGATTATCGAACACTGAAGCTTTCTTT; size: .; J: TRBJ1-1; D: .; V: TRBV15
CDR3: CASSQELAGDEQYF; DNA: TGTGCCAGCAGCCAAGAACTAGCGGGAGACGAGCAGTACTTC; size: .; J: TRBJ2-7; D: TRBD2; V: TRBV14
CDR3: CASSRTGVNTDTQYF; DNA: TGTGCCAGCAGCCGGACAGGGGTCAACACAGATACGCAGTATTTT; size: .; J: TRBJ2-3; D: TRBD1; V: TRBV11-3
CDR3: CASSVGPLNTDTQYF; DNA: TGTGCCAGCAGCGTAGGACCACTTAACACAGATACGCAGTATTTT; size: .; J: TRBJ2-3; D: .; V: TRBV9
CDR3: CSVEVRVADEQYF; DNA: TGCAGCGTTGAAGTGCGTGTAGCCGACGAGCAGTACTTC; size: .; J: TRBJ2-7; D: .; V: TRBV29-1
CDR3: CASSLDRVRAFF; DNA: TGTGCCAGCAGCTTAGACAGGGTGAGGGCTTTCTTT; size: .; J: TRBJ1-1; D: .; V: TRBV11-2
CDR3: CASSYGVGLAGNEQFF; DNA: TGTGCCAGCAGTTACGGTGTTGGACTAGCTGGAAATGAGCAGTTCTTC; size: .; J: TRBJ2-1; D: TRBD2; V: TRBV6-5
CDR3: CASSRSRLTYEQYF; DNA: TGTGCCAGCAGCCGTTCTAGACTAACCTACGAGCAGTACTTC; size: .; J: TRBJ2-7; D: .; V: TRBV11-1
CDR3: CSVRTSGRVNEQFF; DNA: TGCAGCGTCCGGACTAGCGGGAGAGTCAATGAGCAGTTCTTC; size: .; J: TRBJ2-1; D: TRBD2; V: TRBV29-1
CDR3: CASSTGFANEKLFF; DNA: TGTGCCAGCAGCACAGGGTTCGCTAATGAAAAACTGTTTTTT; size: .; J: TRBJ1-4; D: .; V: TRBV7-8
CDR3: CASSLPGRTDTQYF; DNA: TGTGCCAGCAGCTTACCCGGGCGCACAGATACGCAGTATTTT; size: .; J: TRBJ2-3; D: .; V: TRBV11-2
CDR3: CASSDLLLVADTQYF; DNA: TGTGCCAGCAGTGACCTGCTTCTGGTAGCAGATACGCAGTATTTT; size: .; J: TRBJ2-3; D: .; V: TRBV6-1
CDR3: CASSPRTGGLSNQPQHF; DNA: TGTGCCAGCAGCCCAAGGACAGGGGGCTTGAGCAATCAGCCCCAGCATTTT; size: once; J: TRBJ1-5; D: TRBD1; V: TRBV2
CDR3: CASSSGTNSGNTIYF; DNA: TGTGCCAGCAGTTCGGGGACAAACTCTGGAAACACCATATATTTT; size: .; J: TRBJ1-3; D: .; V: TRBV28
CDR3: CASRQPLAVGYNEQFF; DNA: TGTGCCAGCAGACAACCCTTAGCGGTCGGGTACAATGAGCAGTTCTTC; size: .; J: TRBJ2-1; D: .; V: TRBV11-2
CDR3: CASSLEGTGAEKLFF; DNA: TGTGCCAGCAGCTTAGAGGGGACAGGGGCTGAAAAACTGTTTTTT; size: .; J: TRBJ1-4; D: TRBD1; V: TRBV7-9
CDR3: CASSLAPGVGQETQYF; DNA: TGTGCCAGCAGCTTGGCCCCGGGAGTAGGTCAAGAGACCCAGTACTTC; size: .; J: TRBJ2-5; D: .; V: TRBV5-8
CDR3: CASSITGVSYNEQFF; DNA: TGTGCCAGCAGTATTACAGGTGTCTCCTACAATGAGCAGTTCTTC; size: once; J: TRBJ2-1; D: .; V: TRBV2
CDR3: CASSPKTSGSAYNEQFF; DNA: TGTGCCAGCTCACCGAAGACTAGCGGGAGTGCCTACAATGAGCAGTTCTTC; size: .; J: TRBJ2-1; D: TRBD2; V: TRBV18
CDR3: CATSRDGRNYGYTF; DNA: TGTGCCACCAGCAGAGATGGGCGGAACTATGGCTACACCTTC; size: .; J: TRBJ1-2; D: .; V: TRBV15